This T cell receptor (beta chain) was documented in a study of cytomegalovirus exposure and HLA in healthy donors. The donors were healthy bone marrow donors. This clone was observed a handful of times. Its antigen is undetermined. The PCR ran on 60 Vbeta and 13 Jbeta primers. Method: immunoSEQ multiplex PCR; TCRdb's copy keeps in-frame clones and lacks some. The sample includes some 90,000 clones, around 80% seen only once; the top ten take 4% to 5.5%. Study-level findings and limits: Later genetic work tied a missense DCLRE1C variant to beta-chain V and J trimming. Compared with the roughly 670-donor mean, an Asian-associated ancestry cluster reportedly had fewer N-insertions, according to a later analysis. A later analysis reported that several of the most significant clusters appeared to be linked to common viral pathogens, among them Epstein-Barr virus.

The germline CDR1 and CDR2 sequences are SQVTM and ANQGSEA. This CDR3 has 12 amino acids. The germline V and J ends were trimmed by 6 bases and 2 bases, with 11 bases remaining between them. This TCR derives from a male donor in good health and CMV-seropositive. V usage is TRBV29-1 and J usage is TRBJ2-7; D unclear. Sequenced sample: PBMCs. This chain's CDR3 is CSVRGSTYEQYF. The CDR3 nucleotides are TGCAGCGTAAGAGGATCGACCTACGAGCAGTACTTC.